This passage covers 5 T cell receptor beta chains from one sample sequenced in a study of T cell repertoires in cytomegalovirus infection. MiXCR, applied by TCRdb to the reads, yields one record per CDR3 protein. The repertoire consists of more than 40,000 distinct CDR3 sequences, with about a fifth occurring once and the leading ten covering around 90%. Antigens of these TCRs are unknown. Specimen: CD8+ T cells from cultured PBMCs, collected from culture after CMV antigen stimulation. These receptors came from a human donor in good health (CMV status not recorded). Some clones in this sample may be carry-over from other donors' samples.

The chain joins TRBV7-9 to TRBJ2-6; 8 nucleotides align to TRBD2. In germline, CDR1 is SEHNR, CDR2 FQNEAQ (reference sequence). Trimming took 7 bases from V and 1 from J; bases not matched to a gene: 3. This CDR3 is 15 amino acids long. The CDR3 here is CASTRGGSGANVLTF. In nucleotides, the CDR3 is TGTGCCAGCACCCGGGGGGGGTCTGGGGCCAACGTCCTGACTTTC.

The V and J genes are TRBV11-2 and TRBJ2-7, with 9 bases aligning to TRBD1. The junction had 18 bases not matched to a gene; V was cut back by 5 bases and J by 1 base. This CDR3 spans 19 amino acids. Germline V gene lookup returns CDR1 SGHAT and CDR2 FQNNGV. CDR3 nucleotides: TGTGCCAGCAGCGGAGAAAGAAGCATCCGGGACAGGGATTCCTACGAGCAGTACTTC. It codes for CASSGERSIRDRDSYEQYF. The complete variable domain, with remaining parts taken from reference TRBV11-2 and TRBJ2-7, reads EAGVAQSPRYKIIEKRQSVAFWCNPISGHATLYWYQQILGQGPKLLIQFQNNGVVDDSQLPKDRFSAERLKGVDSTLKIQPAKLEDSAVYLCASSGERSIRDRDSYEQYFGPGTRLTVT.

The chain uses TRBV28 and TRBJ2-3; TRBD2 matches 14 bases. There are 20 residues in the CDR3. Germline V CDR1 and CDR2: MDHEN, SYDVKM. The ends lost 5 bases at V and 1 base at J; junction bases unmatched: 14. The CDR3 here is CASSPTWTSGRWVGTDTQYF. In DNA, the CDR3 is TGTGCCAGCAGTCCCACCTGGACTAGCGGGAGGTGGGTCGGCACAGATACGCAGTATTTT.

The V gene is TRBV7-8, the J gene TRBJ2-1, with a tentative D call TRBD1 (8 bases). The CDR3 covers 14 residues. The germline gives CDR1 SGHVS, CDR2 FQNEAQ. V gave up 6 bases and J gave up 5 bases, with 14 bases separating them. For the CDR3, the DNA is TGTGCCAGCAGTCCTACAGGGGGGGACAATGAGCAGTTCTTC. This encodes CASSPTGGDNEQFF.

Sample share makes this clonotype medium-sized. This rearrangement joins TRBV7-9 to TRBJ1-1, with D tentatively TRBD1 (5 bases). Deletions cut 6 bases from V and 1 base from J, with 18 bases between. The V gene's germline CDR1 is SEHNR and CDR2 FQNEAQ (reference sequence). This CDR3 comprises 16 residues. CDR3 sequence reads: CASRETDTLANTEAFF. CDR3 coding DNA: TGTGCCAGCAGGGAGACAGATACCCTAGCGAACACTGAAGCTTTCTTT.